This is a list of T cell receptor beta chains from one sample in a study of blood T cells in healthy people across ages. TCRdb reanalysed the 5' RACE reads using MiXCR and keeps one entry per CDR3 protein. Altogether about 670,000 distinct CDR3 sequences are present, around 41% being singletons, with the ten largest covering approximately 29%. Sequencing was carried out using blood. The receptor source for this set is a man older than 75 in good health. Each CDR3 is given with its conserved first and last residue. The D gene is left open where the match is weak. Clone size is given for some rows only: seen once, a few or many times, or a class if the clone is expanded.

TGCAGTGCTAGCGGAGCATGGGACACGTCGTACCAAGAGACCCAGTACTTC CSASGAWDTSYQETQYF 17 TRBJ2-5 - - TRBV20-1
TGTGCCAGCAGTGGTTTTTTGGGAGGGGTAAGCAATGAGCAGTTCTTC CASSGFLGGVSNEQFF 16 TRBJ2-1 TRBD2 once TRBV2
TGTGCCAGCAGCTTAGCGTGGCGGGGGGGCACCGGGGAGCTGTTTTTT CASSLAWRGGTGELFF 16 TRBJ2-2 TRBD2 - TRBV7-2
TGTGCCAGCAGACTAGCGAACACCTACAATGAGCAGTTCTTC CASRLANTYNEQFF 14 TRBJ2-1 TRBD2 few TRBV28
TGTGCCAGCAGCTACGGAGCTGAACCCTACGAGCAGTACTTC CASSYGAEPYEQYF 14 TRBJ2-7 - few TRBV7-8
TGCGCCAGCAGCTTGGTTGGAGGGACAGCAAATGAAAAACTGTTTTTT CASSLVGGTANEKLFF 16 TRBJ1-4 TRBD1 - TRBV5-1
TGTGCCAGCAGACAGGCGAGTCACTCCTACGAGCAGTACTTC CASRQASHSYEQYF 14 TRBJ2-7 - - TRBV6-5
TGCGCCAGCAGCTCACATAGCGGGGGGTATGAAGAGACCCAGTACTTC CASSSHSGGYEETQYF 16 TRBJ2-5 TRBD2 few TRBV5-1
TGTGCCATCATGCCGGGACAGGGGTCGGGGTATGGCTACACCTTC CAIMPGQGSGYGYTF 15 TRBJ1-2 TRBD1 few TRBV10-3
TGTGCCAGCAGCCAAGGTGGAAGCGCCGCGGGGAGAACTGAAGCTTTCTTT CASSQGGSAAGRTEAFF 17 TRBJ1-1 - once TRBV14
TGCAGCGTTGAACCTACTAGCGGGAGATCAAAGGAGCAGTACTTC CSVEPTSGRSKEQYF 15 TRBJ2-7 TRBD2 few TRBV29-1
TGCGCCAGCAGCCTCTGGACAGGGGGCGACCAGTACTTC CASSLWTGGDQYF 13 TRBJ2-5 TRBD1 - TRBV5-1
TGTGCCAGCAGTCCCGACAGGGCCAATCAGCCCCAGCATTTT CASSPDRANQPQHF 14 TRBJ1-5 TRBD1 few TRBV27
TGTGCCAGCACTTCCGGGACACGGATAGAAGAGCAGTACTTC CASTSGTRIEEQYF 14 TRBJ2-5 - - TRBV27
TGCGCCAGCAGCTTGGCAACAGGGCCGGACTACGAGCAGTACTTC CASSLATGPDYEQYF 15 TRBJ2-7 - - TRBV5-1
TGTGCCAGCAGTTTGGAGACTAGCGGGAGGGGAGATACGCAGTATTTT CASSLETSGRGDTQYF 16 TRBJ2-3 TRBD2 few TRBV11-1
TGCAGTGCCCGCGATGTCCAGCGGAGCTCCTACAATGAGCAGTTCTTC CSARDVQRSSYNEQFF 16 TRBJ2-1 - - TRBV20-1
TGTGTCACCAGCAGAAAGACGGGGGGGCCGCTGGGAGAGACCCAGTACTTC CVTSRKTGGPLGETQYF 17 TRBJ2-5 TRBD2 - TRBV15
TGTGCCAGCAGGATGAACCAGGGTCCTAACTATGGCTACACCTTC CASRMNQGPNYGYTF 15 TRBJ1-2 - - TRBV6-5
TGTGCCAGCAGCGGACGGGGTTTGGAGCAGTACTTC CASSGRGLEQYF 12 TRBJ2-7 - many TRBV9